This T cell receptor beta chain was recovered during a study of cytomegalovirus exposure and HLA in healthy donors. Whole-study findings and limits: The finding came from a later analysis; first-cohort TCR clusters tended to co-occur in the roughly 120 validation repertoires. Cytomegalovirus association was assigned to approximately 180 TCR beta chains. The classifier reportedly diagnosed cytomegalovirus status with high sensitivity and specificity.

As to this clone: Its antigen is as yet unknown.

Germline V gene sequence: CDR1 SGHRS, CDR2 YFSETQ. Unmatched junction bases numbered 0, after V lost 7 bases and J lost 4 bases. The CDR3 has 11 residues. Clones were read by immunoSEQ multiplex PCR, and TCRdb kept only the in-frame ones, dropping some. The repertoire holds some 130,000 clones, with around 80% as singletons. Specimen: PBMCs. The TCR comes from a man aged 25 to 45 in good health and CMV-seropositive. The chain uses TRBV5-1 and TRBJ1-2, with 8 bases identical to TRBD1. The CDR3 protein is CASGQGYGYTF. CDR3 sequence (DNA): TGCGCCAGCGGACAGGGCTATGGCTACACCTTC.